These 4 T cell receptor beta chains came from one sample sequenced in a study of chemoradiotherapy in HPV16-positive cancers (dated 2022 in TCRdb). Libraries came from the immunoSEQ multiplex PCR assay. This is the immuneACCESS table as TCRdb keeps it, with only in-frame sequences that have V and J called. A part of the clones is gone; compared with another copy, unresolved V genes explain less than half, and the rest is unexplained. In this sample the table shows tens of thousands of clones, approximately 90% of which occur a single time. Approximately 3% of the sample is in the top ten clones. This sample comprised blood, obtained from a patient who underwent chemoradiotherapy. The receptors come from a human donor with HPV-associated anogenital cancer.

The rearrangement links TRBV9 to TRBJ2-5; TRBD1 matches at 8 bases. Germline assignment: CDR1 SGDLS and CDR2 YYNGEE. The J segment lost 2 bases and the V segment lost 2 bases, leaving 5 bases of the junction unmatched. CDR3 length equals 15 residues. The DNA for the CDR3 is TGTGCCAGCAGCGTCCTGGACAGGGTTCAAGAGACCCAGTACTTC. Residues: CASSVLDRVQETQYF.

This chain links TRBV5-1 with TRBJ1-4; TRBD1 matches at 7 bases. The CDR3 covers 14 residues. Germline assignment: CDR1 SGHRS and CDR2 YFSETQ. The junction had 3 bases not matched to a gene; V was cut back by 3 bases and J by 4 bases. CDR3 DNA: TGCGCCAGCAGCTCAGGGACAGTTAATGAAAAACTGTTTTTT. It yields the protein CASSSGTVNEKLFF. The variable domain in full, with the rest retrieved from reference TRBV5-1 and TRBJ1-4, is KAGVTQTPRYLIKTRGQQVTLSCSPISGHRSVSWYQQTPGQGLQFLFEYFSETQRNKGNFPGRFSGRQFSNSRSEMNVSTLELGDSALYLCASSSGTVNEKLFFGSGTQLSVL.

The chain joins TRBV27 to TRBJ1-5; tentative D call: TRBD1 (5 bases). CDR3 length: 15 amino acids. Trimming took 6 bases from V and 0 from J, leaving 12 bases between them. CDR1 is MNHEY, CDR2 SMNVEV, per germline (reference sequence). This chain's CDR3 is CASSPGTASNQPQHF. The CDR3 coding sequence is TGTGCCAGCAGCCCCGGGACCGCTAGCAATCAGCCCCAGCATTTT.

This clone was detected a few times. The rearrangement joins TRBV7-2 to TRBJ2-1; 9 positions match TRBD1. This CDR3 has 16 residues. CDR1 and CDR2 from the germline V gene are SGHTA and FQGNSA. J lost 0 bases, V lost 2 bases, and 2 bases had no gene match. The CDR3 reads CASSLMTGGSYNEQFF. The CDR3 coding sequence is TGTGCCAGCAGCTTAATGACAGGGGGCTCCTACAATGAGCAGTTCTTC.